Listed below are T cell receptor beta chains from one sample, sequenced in a study of STAT5B mutations in CD4+ large granular lymphocyte leukemia. Clones were sequenced by immunoSEQ multiplex PCR, and TCRdb holds only the in-frame ones, with some missing. The sample lists roughly 32,000 clones; 75% to 85% were seen once. The source material was CD4+ T cells from blood buffy coats. The receptors originated from a human donor in good health. The CDR3 runs from the conserved cysteine through the conserved F or W. D genes are given only for firm matches. Clone sizes are given selectively: once, few, many, or a class where the clone is expanded.

j_gene	abundance	v_gene	d_gene	CDR3aa	CDR3nt
TRBJ2-7	NA	TRBV29-1	NA	CSVLGHEQYF	TGCAGCGTCCTGGGGCACGAGCAGTACTTC
TRBJ1-5	few	TRBV30	TRBD1	CAWSETGVGNQPQHF	TGTGCCTGGAGTGAAACAGGGGTAGGCAATCAGCCCCAGCATTTT
TRBJ1-1	NA	TRBV18	TRBD1	CASSQGANTEAFF	TGTGCCAGCTCACAGGGGGCGAACACTGAAGCTTTCTTT
TRBJ2-3	NA	TRBV6-5	NA	CASRGLRGLADTQYF	TGTGCCAGCAGAGGGCTGCGGGGCCTAGCAGATACGCAGTATTTT
TRBJ2-7	NA	TRBV11-2	TRBD2	CASSTPGLAEQYF	TGTGCCAGCAGCACCCCGGGACTAGCGGAGCAGTACTTC
TRBJ2-3	NA	TRBV5-1	TRBD1	CASSWGDREGSDTQYF	TGCGCCAGCAGCTGGGGGGACAGGGAAGGTTCAGATACGCAGTATTTT
TRBJ2-3	NA	TRBV13	TRBD2	CASSISGSRTFADTQYF	TGTGCCAGCAGCATTAGCGGGAGCCGCACATTCGCAGATACGCAGTATTTT
TRBJ1-1	NA	TRBV11-2	TRBD1	CASSFGQGVLNTEAFF	TGTGCCAGCAGCTTTGGACAGGGGGTCTTGAACACTGAAGCTTTCTTT
TRBJ1-6	NA	TRBV19	NA	CASSPDHNSPLHF	TGTGCCAGCTCACCGGACCATAATTCACCCCTCCACTTT
TRBJ2-7	NA	TRBV2	NA	CASSVTGLYEQYF	TGTGCCAGCAGCGTTACAGGGCTCTACGAGCAGTACTTC